Shown below are 5 T cell receptor beta chains from a single sample sequenced in a study of regulatory T cells in long-lasting Graves disease. Relying on iRepertoire HTBI primers and Arm-PCR of CDR3 regions, the team built TCR beta libraries. Using its own MiXCR run on the multiplex PCR reads, TCRdb lists one record per CDR3 protein. This sample carries roughly 420,000 distinct CDR3 sequences, around 13% of them seen once, and the ten largest clones take approximately 17%. Time point denoted: newly diagnosed GD, antithyroid drugs for less than 3 months. With RNA extracted from PBMCs as input, the TCR library was made. This sample was also put to use in a study of T cells in Graves' hyperthyroidism and ophthalmopathy.

The input for sequencing was peripheral blood mononuclear cells (PBMCs), taken at new diagnosis, from a patient treated with antithyroid drugs. The receptors shown here come from a woman between 45 and 65 years old with Graves disease.

This chain connects TRBV2 to TRBJ1-3; no clear D gene. The V gene's germline CDR1 is SNHLY and CDR2 FYNNEI. V was cut by 6 bases and J by 7 bases, with 10 bases left in between. The CDR3 is 12 amino acids. The CDR3 spells CASRQRVNTIYF. The DNA for the CDR3 is TGTGCCAGCAGGCAAAGGGTGAACACCATATATTTT.

This clonotype was observed many times. The V call is TRBV28, the J call TRBJ2-1; 7 bases match TRBD1. V lost 5 bases, J lost 4 bases, and 11 bases stayed unmatched. The CDR3 loop spans 16 amino acids. The germline V gene encodes CDR1 MDHEN and CDR2 SYDVKM. The CDR3 reads CASSPGTAGNYNEQFF. The CDR3 bases are TGTGCCAGCAGTCCCGGGACAGCAGGGAATTACAATGAGCAGTTCTTC.

Comments on this clonotype: A far larger clone is just one base off, so this is likely a read error. CDR3 coding DNA: TGCAGTGCTAAGGAGAAAGAGACCCAGTACTTC. It translates to CSAKEKETQYF. The chain joins TRBV20-1 to TRBJ2-1; D gene unclear. With the DNA end fitting TRBJ2-5 better, the J assignment may be wrong. CDR1 is DFQATT and CDR2 is SNEGSKA in the germline V gene (reference sequence). The CDR3 runs to 11 residues.

A remark on this clonotype: This may come from a read error, since a much larger clone is one base off. The CDR3 does not end in the conserved phenylalanine or tryptophan, so this is likely a read error. The chain combines TRBV2 with TRBJ2-7; TRBD2 might be the D (6 bases). Trimming pared 7 bases from V and 4 bases from J, leaving 17 bases between. Germline V lookup: CDR1 SNHLY, CDR2 FYNNEI. The CDR3 consists of 14 residues. The CDR3 protein is CASNEMWGVYEQYS. In DNA, the CDR3 is TGTGCCAGCAACGAGATGTGGGGGGTATACGAGCAGTACTCC.

This clonotype was seen many times. The chain links TRBV5-6 to TRBJ2-7; D unresolved. Looked up from germline, CDR1 is SGHDT and CDR2 is YYEEEE. Trimming left V 1 base short and J 3 bases short, with 5 bases between. The CDR3 consists of 12 residues. For the CDR3, the DNA is TGTGCCAGCAGCTTGTTTGACTACGAGCAGTACTTC. Translated: CASSLFDYEQYF.